These 29 T cell receptor beta chains originate from one sample sequenced in a study of shared clonotypes between healthy human individuals. The repertoire was sequenced with immunoSEQ multiplex PCR; TCRdb's copy has only in-frame clones and lacks some. The repertoire holds under 2,500,000 clones, 90% to 97% seen once, with around 0.13% in the top ten. Sequencing input: naive CD4+ T cells sorted from blood. Specified subset: CD45RA+ positively selected. The receptor set was obtained from a man between 18 and 29 years old in good health.

In DNA, the CDR3 is TGCGCCAGCAGTTTGACAAAAAGCACGGGTGAGCAGTTCTTC. This encodes CASSLTKSTGEQFF. This chain uses TRBV5-1 with TRBJ2-1; D not certain. V gave up 5 bases and J gave up 9 bases, with 18 bases separating them. Germline lookup yields CDR1 SGHRS and CDR2 YFSETQ. The CDR3 is 14 residues long.

The chain employs TRBV25-1 and TRBJ1-1; possibly TRBD1 for D (5 bases). Between the trimmed V and J ends, which lost 10 bases and 4 bases, there was a span of 22 bases. The CDR3 extends over 15 amino acids. CDR1 MGHDK and CDR2 SYGVNS come from the germline V gene. The CDR3 DNA follows: TGTGCCACCCGGGGAGGGGCGCCAGTTAGCACTGAAGCTTTCTTT. Translation: CATRGGAPVSTEAFF.

The count of this clone is one. The V call is TRBV4-1, the J call TRBJ2-2, with a weak D call TRBD2 (6 bases). The V end was cut by 4 bases, the J end by 7 bases, with 13 bases between. CDR1 and CDR2 (germline): MGHRA, YSYEKL. This CDR3 comprises 14 residues. DNA for the CDR3: TGCGCCAGCAGCCTCCTGGGCGGGAACGGGGAGCTGTTTTTT. This sequence encodes CASSLLGGNGELFF.

This rearrangement joins TRBV27 to TRBJ2-3, with D possibly matching TRBD2 (7 bases). V lost 5 bases, J lost 0 bases, and 21 bases lay in between. CDR1 is MNHEY and CDR2 is SMNVEV in the germline V gene (reference sequence). This CDR3 is 18 amino acids long. This CDR3 is CASSPMGWGGASTDTQYF. CDR3 bases: TGTGCCAGCAGTCCTATGGGGTGGGGGGGCGCTAGCACAGATACGCAGTATTTT.

Of note for this clone: The junction does not match germline at one end; this may be a read error. V is TRBV19 and J is TRBJ2-7, with D possibly being TRBD1 or TRBD2 (7 bases each). This CDR3 has 14 amino acids. Germline V gene sequence: CDR1 LNHDA, CDR2 SQIVND (reference sequence). CDR3 in DNA: TGTGCCAGTAGCTCGTTGGACAGGCCGGGACTATTAAACTTC. Protein: CASSSLDRPGLLNF.

Concerning this clone itself: Other nucleotide sequences from this sample produce the same CDR3. The rearrangement joins TRBV6-1 to TRBJ1-4; no reliable D call. From germline, CDR1 is MNHNS and CDR2 SASEGT. V lost 6 bases to trimming and J lost 5 bases, with 10 bases between them. CDR3 length equals 13 residues. CDR3 nucleotides: TGTGCCAGCAGAGTCGGCACAAATGAAAAACTGTTTTTT. Amino acids: CASRVGTNEKLFF.

The chain links TRBV5-5 to TRBJ2-7; 8 bases are shared with TRBD2. The trim removed 4 bases at V and 1 base at J, leaving 4 bases unmatched. The CDR3 is 14 amino acids. Germline CDR1 SGHKS, CDR2 YYEKEE (reference sequence). The CDR3 is CASSLGRVSYEQYF. CDR3 nucleotide sequence: TGTGCCAGCAGCCTCGGGAGGGTGTCCTACGAGCAGTACTTC.

The chain employs TRBV18 and TRBJ2-2; no reliable D call. Germline loops: CDR1 KGHSH, CDR2 LQKENI. Trimming took off 2 bases at V and 6 bases at J, with 4 bases between the two ends. CDR3 length equals 12 residues. CDR3 region: CASSPKAGELFF. As DNA, the CDR3 is TGTGCCAGCTCACCAAAAGCCGGGGAGCTGTTTTTT.

The rearrangement uses TRBV27 and TRBJ2-3, with 13 bases identical to TRBD2. The CDR3 spans 16 residues. Germline trimming cut 3 bases from V and 4 bases from J; bases unmatched to any gene: 4. In germline, CDR1 is MNHEY, CDR2 SMNVEV (reference sequence). The CDR3 bases are TGTGCCAGCAGTTTGTCACTAGCGGGAGGGTCAGATACGCAGTATTTT. It specifies CASSLSLAGGSDTQYF.

The gene calls are TRBV9 and TRBJ2-3, with D perhaps matching TRBD1 (5 bases). Germline V gene data show CDR1 as SGDLS and CDR2 as YYNGEE. This CDR3 has 14 amino acids. V lost 0 bases, J lost 4 bases, and 9 bases lay in between. In DNA form, the CDR3 reads TGTGCCAGCAGCGTAGACGTAGGGGCAGATACGCAGTATTTT. Its protein is CASSVDVGADTQYF. Looking up the rest from reference TRBV9 and TRBJ2-3 gives the full variable domain: DSGVTQTPKHLITATGQRVTLRCSPRSGDLSVYWYQQSLDQGLQFLIQYYNGEERAKGNILERFSAQQFPDLHSELNLSSLELGDSALYFCASSVDVGADTQYFGPGTRLTVL.

The chain combines TRBV6-1 with TRBJ2-7; D might be TRBD1 (5 bases). Germline V gene sequence: CDR1 MNHNS, CDR2 SASEGT. The V end lost 6 bases, the J end lost 2 bases, and 14 bases lay between the germline ends. The length of the CDR3 is 14 residues. This CDR3 is CASRPEATAYEQYF. CDR3 nucleotides: TGTGCCAGCAGGCCAGAAGCGACAGCCTACGAGCAGTACTTC.

This clone showed up just once. V usage is TRBV30 and J usage is TRBJ1-2, with a weak D call TRBD1 (5 bases). There are 14 residues in the CDR3. Germline V lookup: CDR1 GTSNPN, CDR2 SVGIG (reference sequence). V dropped 4 bases and J dropped 5 bases, with 17 bases sitting between them. The CDR3: CAWIARQGVYGYTF. Here the CDR3 DNA reads TGTGCCTGGATAGCGCGGCAGGGCGTATATGGCTACACCTTC.

The chain joins TRBV18 to TRBJ1-1; D is perhaps TRBD1 (5 bases). Looked up from germline, CDR1 is KGHSH and CDR2 is LQKENI. The V and J ends lost 3 bases and 0 bases respectively, with 14 bases between them. The CDR3 contains 16 residues. In DNA, the CDR3 is TGTGCCAGCTCACCCCTTTTCGGGGGGTTGAACACTGAAGCTTTCTTT. Residues: CASSPLFGGLNTEAFF.

The chain couples TRBV14 to TRBJ2-2, with D possibly being TRBD1 (6 bases). CDR1 SGHDN and CDR2 FVKESK come from the germline V gene. The V and J ends lost 4 bases and 4 bases respectively, with 13 bases between them. The CDR3 runs to 15 residues. The CDR3 loop is CASSRQVSGTGELFF. CDR3 bases: TGTGCCAGCAGCCGACAGGTTTCAGGCACCGGGGAGCTGTTTTTT. Full variable domain (remainder filled in from reference TRBV14 and TRBJ2-2): EAGVTQFPSHSVIEKGQTVTLRCDPISGHDNLYWYRRVMGKEIKFLLHFVKESKQDESGMPNNRFLAERTGGTYSTLKVQPAELEDSGVYFCASSRQVSGTGELFFGEGSRLTVL.

The V call is TRBV5-1, the J call TRBJ2-7; tentatively, D is TRBD1 (6 bases). The CDR3 totals 14 residues. Trimming cost V 0 bases and J 5 bases, with 12 bases left between them. The V gene's germline CDR1 is SGHRS and CDR2 YFSETQ. This CDR3 is CASSLGTGLHEQYF. Written as DNA, the CDR3 is TGCGCCAGCAGCTTGGGTACAGGGCTCCACGAGCAGTACTTC. Complete variable domain (other parts from reference TRBV5-1 and TRBJ2-7): KAGVTQTPRYLIKTRGQQVTLSCSPISGHRSVSWYQQTPGQGLQFLFEYFSETQRNKGNFPGRFSGRQFSNSRSEMNVSTLELGDSALYLCASSLGTGLHEQYFGPGTRLTVT.

J is TRBJ1-1 and V is TRBV5-1; D is uncertain. The CDR3 is 13 residues long. Looked up from germline, CDR1 is SGHRS and CDR2 is YFSETQ. Trimming stripped 5 bases from V and 1 base from J, with 9 bases between. Here the CDR3 DNA reads TGCGCCAGCAGATCGGGAGCGAACACTGAAGCTTTCTTT. It specifies CASRSGANTEAFF.

The rearrangement links TRBV6-1 to TRBJ1-6; D call uncertain. The CDR3 loop spans 18 amino acids. Germline CDR1 reads MNHNS; CDR2 reads SASEGT. Trimming cost V 2 bases and J 0 bases, with 14 bases left between them. The CDR3 nucleotides are TGTGCCAGCAGTGAACAATCACAGAGAAGCTCCTATAATTCACCCCTCCACTTT. This codes for CASSEQSQRSSYNSPLHF.

V is TRBV9 and J is TRBJ2-3, with 8 bases matching TRBD1. J lost 2 bases, V lost 3 bases, and 8 bases had no gene match. This CDR3 is built from 16 residues. Germline CDR1 and CDR2: SGDLS and YYNGEE. The CDR3 DNA sequence: TGTGCCAGCAGCGCCTCGCCGGGACAGGCCACAGATACGCAGTATTTT. Its translation: CASSASPGQATDTQYF.

The chain's CDR3 is CASSFWGPSYEQYF. CDR3 nucleotides: TGTGCCAGCAGCTTTTGGGGGCCCTCCTACGAGCAGTACTTC. The V call is TRBV5-6, the J call TRBJ2-7; D might be TRBD1 (6 bases). Trimming shortened V by 2 bases and J by 0 bases, and 9 bases separated the two germline ends. The CDR3 has 14 residues. Germline values: CDR1 SGHDT, CDR2 YYEEEE.

The table lists this clone with a count of one. Other DNA variants within this sample encode the same CDR3. This chain connects TRBV18 to TRBJ1-1; tentatively, D is TRBD1 (5 bases). Germline V gene lookup returns CDR1 KGHSH and CDR2 LQKENI. The V end lost 2 bases, the J end lost 0 bases, and 10 bases lay between the germline ends. This CDR3 region has 15 residues. DNA for the CDR3: TGTGCCAGCTCACCATCGGGACTCCTGAACACTGAAGCTTTCTTT. This codes for CASSPSGLLNTEAFF.

This chain joins TRBV5-1 and TRBJ2-7, with 8 positions matching TRBD1. V shed 3 bases, J shed 3 bases, and the junction held 8 bases outside the gene matches. Per germline, CDR1 SGHRS and CDR2 YFSETQ. There are 15 residues in the CDR3. This chain's CDR3 is CASSSNLGTGYEQYF. DNA of the CDR3: TGCGCCAGCAGCTCGAACCTCGGGACAGGCTACGAGCAGTACTTC. The variable domain in full, completed from reference TRBV5-1 and TRBJ2-7, reads KAGVTQTPRYLIKTRGQQVTLSCSPISGHRSVSWYQQTPGQGLQFLFEYFSETQRNKGNFPGRFSGRQFSNSRSEMNVSTLELGDSALYLCASSSNLGTGYEQYFGPGTRLTVT.

The V call is TRBV11-2, the J call TRBJ2-1; D is unclear. With 0 bases removed from V and 10 bases from J, the gap between germline ends came to 7 bases. This CDR3 is 12 amino acids long. CDR1 is SGHAT and CDR2 is FQNNGV in the germline V gene. As DNA, the CDR3 is TGTGCCAGCAGCTTAGATCAGAAAGAGCAGTTCTTC. As protein: CASSLDQKEQFF.

Written as DNA, the CDR3 is TGTGCCAGCAGCTTAGTTTCAGCGGGAGGGTACGAGCAGTACTTC. Its translation: CASSLVSAGGYEQYF. The chain links TRBV7-2 to TRBJ2-7, with TRBD2 matching over 10 bases. This CDR3 region has 15 residues. Germline CDR1 and CDR2: SGHTA and FQGNSA. V lost 1 base, J lost 4 bases, and 4 bases stayed unmatched.

In this sample, this clone turned up once. CDR3 sequence reads: CASSRRTSGGTDTQYF. CDR3 in DNA: TGTGCCAGCAGTCGGAGGACTAGCGGGGGTACAGATACGCAGTATTTT. V and J are TRBV28 and TRBJ2-3; 13 nucleotides match TRBD2. Germline values: CDR1 MDHEN, CDR2 SYDVKM. This CDR3 region has 16 residues. The junction had 5 bases not matched to a gene; V was cut back by 5 bases and J by 3 bases.

J is TRBJ2-1 and V is TRBV6-6; D is undetermined. V lost 5 bases to trimming and J lost 0 bases, with 8 bases between them. Germline V gene lookup returns CDR1 MNHNY and CDR2 SVGAGI (reference sequence). CDR3 length equals 14 residues. In nucleotides, the CDR3 is TGTGCCAGCAGTGCCGCCGGCTCCTACAATGAGCAGTTCTTC. It translates to CASSAAGSYNEQFF.

Concerning this clone itself: Other DNA sequences in the same sample also yield this CDR3. The V and J genes are TRBV6-5 and TRBJ1-5; TRBD1 might be the D (6 bases). Germline CDR1 is MNHEY and CDR2 is SVGAGI. Deletions cut 8 bases from V and 4 bases from J, with 12 bases between. This CDR3 comprises 13 residues. The CDR3 nucleotides are TGTGCCAGCCGAGGTCAGGGGAATCAGCCCCAGCATTTT. Translated, it gives CASRGQGNQPQHF.

This chain links TRBV9 with TRBJ2-1; weak D call: TRBD2 (6 bases). The CDR3 spans 15 residues. The V end was cut by 2 bases, the J end by 8 bases, with 17 bases between. Germline lookup yields CDR1 SGDLS and CDR2 YYNGEE. DNA of the CDR3: TGTGCCAGCAGCGTGGCCGGGACTCAAGAGTATGAGCAGTTCTTC. Translation: CASSVAGTQEYEQFF.

V usage is TRBV5-4 and J usage is TRBJ2-1; D is unresolved. The CDR3 spans 13 residues. V lost 10 bases and J 5 bases, leaving 16 bases between the germline ends. The V gene's germline CDR1 is SGHNT and CDR2 YYREEE (reference sequence). The CDR3 DNA sequence: TGTGCCTTCGCCCGACCAGCGAACAATGAGCAGTTCTTC. Amino acid sequence: CAFARPANNEQFF. Drawing the rest from reference TRBV5-4 and TRBJ2-1, the complete variable domain is ETGVTQSPTHLIKTRGQQVTLRCSSQSGHNTVSWYQQALGQGPQFIFQYYREEENGRGNFPPRFSGLQFPNYSSELNVNALELDDSALYLCAFARPANNEQFFGPGTRLTVL.

With regard to this clone: This sample also contains other DNA sequences that code for the same CDR3. The CDR3 sequence: CASSSGAYEQYF. The CDR3 DNA sequence: TGTGCCAGCAGTTCGGGAGCCTACGAGCAGTACTTC. V and J are TRBV28 and TRBJ2-7, with a possible D match to TRBD2 (6 bases). Between the trimmed V and J ends, which lost 4 bases and 2 bases, there was a span of 6 bases. CDR1 and CDR2 from the germline V gene are MDHEN and SYDVKM. This CDR3 comprises 12 residues.